The rows below give T cell receptor beta chains drawn from one sample of a study of OX40 agonist ivuxolimab in advanced cancers. Using immunoSEQ multiplex PCR, the repertoire was profiled, and TCRdb retains in-frame clones only, with some absent. This table has around 140,000 clones, about 93% appearing once. The input for sequencing was CD4+ or CD8+ T cells sorted from blood, taken in a trial of the OX40 agonist ivuxolimab. The receptor set was obtained from an adult with an advanced solid tumor such as melanoma, head and neck, liver or kidney cancer. The CDR3 runs from the conserved cysteine through the conserved F or W. The D gene is left open where the match is weak. Size values are once, few and many counts, or a class for expanded clones, and some rows have none.

abundance | j_gene | d_gene | v_gene | CDR3aa | CDR3nt
- | TRBJ1-2 | - | TRBV19 | CASTPVGSDYGYTF | TGTGCCAGTACCCCGGTTGGATCCGACTATGGCTACACCTTC
- | TRBJ2-7 | TRBD1 | TRBV7-2 | CASSLGGQYEQYF | TGTGCCAGCAGCTTAGGGGGACAGTACGAGCAGTACTTC
- | TRBJ2-1 | TRBD2 | TRBV11-2 | CASSLLLAGRLNEQFF | TGTGCCAGCAGCTTGCTACTAGCGGGACGACTGAATGAGCAGTTCTTC
- | TRBJ1-5 | - | TRBV7-9 | CASSSRDQPQHF | TGTGCCAGCAGTTCCAGAGACCAGCCCCAGCATTTT
- | TRBJ1-3 | - | TRBV11-2 | CASSKGTARNTIYF | TGTGCCAGCAGCAAAGGCACGGCCAGAAACACCATATATTTT
once | TRBJ1-2 | - | TRBV18 | CASSPPSGHYGYTF | TGTGCCAGCTCACCACCGTCAGGGCACTATGGCTACACCTTC
- | TRBJ1-3 | - | TRBV6-6 | CASSYSGGSGNTIYF | TGTGCCAGCAGTTACTCCGGGGGCAGTGGAAACACCATATATTTT
- | TRBJ2-5 | - | TRBV9 | CASSVSGKETQYF | TGTGCCAGCAGCGTCAGCGGAAAAGAGACCCAGTACTTC
- | TRBJ2-3 | - | TRBV7-9 | CASSFGQVGTDTQYF | TGTGCCAGCAGCTTCGGGCAGGTCGGGACAGATACGCAGTATTTT
- | TRBJ2-7 | - | TRBV7-2 | CASSPPGFVFYEQYF | TGTGCCAGCAGTCCCCCGGGGTTCGTTTTCTACGAGCAGTACTTC
- | TRBJ1-3 | - | TRBV9 | CASSPGGLTSGNTIYF | TGTGCCAGCAGCCCCGGGGGACTAACCTCTGGAAACACCATATATTTT
- | TRBJ1-2 | - | TRBV15 | CATSRTRDKPGYTF | TGTGCCACCAGCAGAACCCGGGACAAACCTGGCTACACCTTC
- | TRBJ2-7 | - | TRBV28 | CASSLHYEQYF | TGTGCCAGCAGTCTCCACTACGAGCAGTACTTC
- | TRBJ2-7 | TRBD1 | TRBV18 | CASSPGTENYEQYF | TGTGCCAGCTCGCCCGGGACAGAGAACTACGAGCAGTACTTC
once | TRBJ1-2 | - | TRBV6-5 | CASSFRDGDGYTF | TGTGCCAGCAGTTTCCGGGACGGTGATGGCTACACCTTC
- | TRBJ2-3 | TRBD2 | TRBV5-1 | CASSLGLAGAPRGDTQYF | TGCGCCAGCAGCTTGGGGCTAGCGGGGGCCCCACGGGGAGATACGCAGTATTTT
- | TRBJ2-3 | - | TRBV6-4 | CASSDSFGDTDTQYF | TGTGCCAGCAGTGACTCTTTCGGGGACACAGATACGCAGTATTTT
- | TRBJ1-5 | - | TRBV11-2 | CASSLVGNSNQPQHF | TGTGCCAGCAGCTTAGTAGGTAATAGCAATCAGCCCCAGCATTTT
few | TRBJ1-1 | - | TRBV7-6 | CASSSDRNTEAFF | TGTGCCAGCAGCTCCGACAGAAACACTGAAGCTTTCTTT
- | TRBJ2-2 | - | TRBV19 | CASSIQGANTGELFF | TGTGCCAGTAGTATCCAGGGAGCGAACACCGGGGAACTGTTTTTT
- | TRBJ2-1 | - | TRBV7-2 | CASSQDGAWSSYNEQFF | TGCGCCAGCAGCCAAGACGGAGCTTGGAGCTCCTACAATGAGCAGTTCTTC
- | TRBJ1-6 | - | TRBV19 | CASSIGTGRSSYNSPLHF | TGTGCCAGTAGTATCGGGACCGGCAGGAGCTCCTATAATTCACCCCTCCACTTT
once | TRBJ1-3 | - | TRBV9 | CASSVDLGATGNTIYF | TGTGCCAGCAGCGTAGACCTAGGGGCGACTGGAAACACCATATATTTT
- | TRBJ2-7 | TRBD1 | TRBV7-9 | CASSYRDRAHEQYF | TGTGCCAGCAGCTACCGGGACAGGGCCCACGAGCAGTACTTC
- | TRBJ1-6 | TRBD1 | TRBV7-2 | CASSPGTVTNSPLHF | TGTGCCAGCAGCCCCGGGACAGTGACTAATTCACCCCTCCACTTT
- | TRBJ2-6 | TRBD1 | TRBV19 | CASPPRDRGRSGANVLTF | TGTGCCAGCCCCCCCAGGGACAGGGGGCGATCTGGGGCCAACGTCCTGACTTTC
- | TRBJ2-5 | TRBD2 | TRBV11-3 | CASSLDLGGGPIETQYF | TGTGCCAGCAGCTTAGATCTGGGGGGAGGGCCAATTGAGACCCAGTACTTC
- | TRBJ2-5 | - | TRBV4-1 | CASSQKETQYF | TGCGCCAGCAGCCAGAAAGAGACCCAGTACTTC
- | TRBJ2-1 | - | TRBV27 | CASSLSAGAAPGAYNEQFF | TGTGCCAGCAGTTTATCAGCAGGTGCAGCCCCCGGGGCCTACAATGAGCAGTTCTTC
- | TRBJ2-1 | - | TRBV18 | CASSPPGGRSSYNEQFF | TGTGCCAGCTCACCACCGGGCGGTAGGAGCTCCTACAATGAGCAGTTCTTC
- | TRBJ2-2 | TRBD1 | TRBV5-1 | CASSLDRGFTGELFF | TGCGCCAGCAGCCTGGACAGGGGGTTCACCGGGGAGCTGTTTTTT
- | TRBJ2-7 | - | TRBV11-2 | CASSWTGVVKRGSLYEQYF | TGTGCCAGCAGCTGGACAGGGGTGGTTAAGCGGGGGTCACTCTACGAGCAGTACTTC
- | TRBJ2-3 | - | TRBV11-1 | CASSLMGPGDTQYF | TGTGCCAGCAGCTTAATGGGCCCCGGGGATACGCAGTATTTT
- | TRBJ1-2 | - | TRBV11-2 | CASSLDGGVGYGYTF | TGTGCCAGCAGCTTAGACGGAGGGGTTGGCTATGGCTACACCTTC
- | TRBJ1-2 | TRBD1 | TRBV18 | CASSPPKGGEGYTF | TGTGCCAGCTCACCACCGAAAGGGGGCGAAGGCTACACCTTC
- | TRBJ2-3 | - | TRBV7-6 | CASSLSPSRDSTDTQYF | TGTGCCAGCAGCTTATCGCCCAGCCGGGACAGCACAGATACGCAGTATTTT
- | TRBJ2-5 | - | TRBV15 | CATSSLAGYQYF | TGTGCCACCAGCAGTCTGGCGGGCTACCAGTACTTC
once | TRBJ2-1 | TRBD2 | TRBV5-1 | CASSLGLATGYEQFF | TGCGCCAGCAGCTTGGGACTAGCGACGGGGTATGAGCAGTTCTTC
few | TRBJ2-2 | - | TRBV4-2 | CASSGGQSPGELFF | TGTGCCAGCAGCGGAGGACAGTCGCCCGGGGAGCTGTTTTTT
- | TRBJ1-5 | - | TRBV9 | CASSVSGQGNQPQHF | TGTGCCAGCAGCGTAAGCGGACAAGGCAATCAGCCCCAGCATTTT
- | TRBJ2-7 | - | TRBV18 | CASSPPWGFGYEQYF | TGTGCCAGCTCACCACCGTGGGGGTTTGGCTACGAGCAGTACTTC
- | TRBJ2-7 | TRBD1 | TRBV6-5 | CASRSSGTGTYEQYF | TGTGCCAGCCGATCGTCCGGGACAGGGACCTACGAGCAGTACTTC
- | TRBJ1-5 | - | TRBV18 | CASSPAGGQPQHF | TGTGCCAGCTCACCGGCGGGGGGTCAGCCCCAGCATTTT
- | TRBJ1-1 | - | TRBV7-3 | CASSFSMNTEAFF | TGTGCCAGCAGCTTCTCGATGAACACTGAAGCTTTCTTT
- | TRBJ2-5 | TRBD2 | TRBV7-2 | CASSLGLAGNQETQYF | TGTGCCAGCAGCTTAGGACTAGCGGGAAATCAAGAGACCCAGTACTTC
- | TRBJ1-5 | - | TRBV19 | CASSIGGRHQPQHF | TGTGCCAGTAGTATCGGGGGTAGGCATCAGCCCCAGCATTTT
- | TRBJ2-1 | - | TRBV27 | CASSEYRGGEQFF | TGTGCCAGCAGTGAGTACAGGGGAGGTGAGCAGTTCTTC